This T cell receptor beta chain was captured in a study of identifying expanded T cells in peripheral blood. Regarding this clone: Its target is not known.

Data came from immunoSEQ multiplex PCR; TCRdb stores just in-frame clones and leaves some out. The sample lists more than 90,000 clones, 87% seen once, with approximately 18% in the top ten. Regarding the study as a whole: Variance in clone template counts between approximately two-week samples significantly increased with total template count across all healthy donors. Differentially abundant clones: about 1.3 between replicates, approximately 16 at around 15 days, more than 18 at four.

The germline V and J ends were trimmed by 3 bases and 0 bases, with 19 bases remaining between them. Germline V CDR1 and CDR2: LNHNV, YYDKDF (reference sequence). This CDR3 region has 18 residues. The V gene is TRBV15, the J gene TRBJ2-3, with D uncertain. The source material was blood. The sequence came from a person between 18 and 70 years old in good health. CDR3 DNA: TGTGCCACCAGCAGCTTAAGTTCACAGCGCTTTAGCACAGATACGCAGTATTTT. The encoded protein is CATSSLSSQRFSTDTQYF. Using reference TRBV15 and TRBJ2-3 for the parts outside the CDR3, the full variable domain is DAMVIQNPRYQVTQFGKPVTLSCSQTLNHNVMYWYQQKSSQAPKLLFHYYDKDFNNEADTPDNFQSRRPNTSFCFLDIRSPGLGDTAMYLCATSSLSSQRFSTDTQYFGPGTRLTVL.